This T cell receptor (beta chain) is from a study of blood T cell repertoires in COVID-19. Study information: Sites across the United States, Italy and Spain contributed samples from acute and convalescent COVID-19. PBMCs, B-cell-depleted T cells, or T cells were the source of the cDNA or gDNA that made up the material.

Germline CDR1 is MDHEN and CDR2 is SYDVKM. CDR3 length: 13 amino acids. Trimming cost V 6 bases and J 5 bases, with 13 bases left between them. Original methodology: For nucleated cells, counts were estimated from reference gene primer amplification. TCRdb's copy holds only in-frame clones and misses some; the assay was immunoSEQ multiplex PCR. That table furnishes V, J and clone size, whereas the DNA furnished D and trimming. The sample shows about 80,000 clones, around 83% of them seen only once. Sequencing was performed on peripheral blood. The TCR comes from a human donor in a cohort sampled during active COVID-19. The chain joins TRBV28 to TRBJ1-1, with D perhaps TRBD1 (5 bases). The CDR3 bases are TGTGCCAGCAGCTCCCCGGGGGGGACTGAAGCTTTCTTT. It codes for CASSSPGGTEAFF.